Below are 29 T cell receptor beta chains sequenced from a single sample in a study of response to subunit inactivated influenza vaccine. MiXCR was run by TCRdb on the RT-PCR reads, yielding one entry per CDR3 protein. The table includes 500,000 to 600,000 distinct CDR3 sequences, over 10% detected once. Sequences were derived from PBMCs from blood, sampled roughly 45 days after vaccination. All receptors come from a man aged 50 to 60 who received an inactivated influenza vaccine.

This clonotype was picked up many times. This chain uses TRBV5-1 with TRBJ2-1; D ambiguous. CDR3 size: 14 residues. The V and J ends lost 2 bases and 6 bases respectively, with 12 bases between them. Germline V gene lookup returns CDR1 SGHRS and CDR2 YFSETQ. Here the CDR3 DNA reads TGCGCCAGCAGCTTTTCTATGTCGGGCAATGAGCAGTTCTTC. Residues: CASSFSMSGNEQFF.

This clonotype was counted between two and nine times. The chain combines TRBV20-1 with TRBJ1-5, with D possibly matching TRBD1 (5 bases). Between the trimmed V and J ends, which lost 2 bases and 0 bases, there was a span of 14 bases. This CDR3 contains 16 residues. Germline assignment: CDR1 DFQATT and CDR2 SNEGSKA (reference sequence). In DNA form, the CDR3 reads TGCAGTGCTAGACAGGGACCTGAGAATAGCAATCAGCCCCAGCATTTT. Translating it yields CSARQGPENSNQPQHF.

The chain links TRBV20-1 to TRBJ2-7; D possibly uses TRBD1 or TRBD2 (5 bases each). Trimming removed 2 bases at V and 6 bases at J, with 26 bases between. The CDR3 covers 17 residues. Germline V gives CDR1 DFQATT, CDR2 SNEGSKA (reference sequence). CDR3 DNA: TGCAGTGCTAGAAGTCAGGGTATCGGGAACTATCTTTTCGAGCAGTACTTC. Its translation is CSARSQGIGNYLFEQYF.

There are a few counts of this clonotype. The chain employs TRBV7-9 and TRBJ1-1; 7 bases agree with TRBD1. Losses at the gene ends were 5 bases for V and 0 bases for J; bases not matched to a gene: 12. This CDR3 is 17 amino acids long. Germline V gene sequence: CDR1 SEHNR, CDR2 FQNEAQ (reference sequence). CDR3 loop: CASSGPGQRKMNTEAFF. For the CDR3, the DNA is TGTGCCAGCAGCGGACCGGGACAGAGAAAAATGAACACTGAAGCTTTCTTT.

This clonotype was seen more than once but under ten times. The chain carries TRBV7-8 and TRBJ1-5; D is unclear. Germline V lookup: CDR1 SGHVS, CDR2 FQNEAQ. Between the trimmed V and J ends, which lost 5 bases and 2 bases, there was a span of 7 bases. CDR3 length: 13 amino acids. Here the CDR3 reads CASSAHGNQPQHF. The CDR3 bases are TGTGCCAGCAGCGCCCACGGCAATCAGCCCCAGCATTTT. The full variable domain, rest sourced from reference TRBV7-8 and TRBJ1-5, is GAGVSQSPRYKVAKRGQDVALRCDPISGHVSLFWYQQALGQGPEFLTYFQNEAQLDKSGLPSDRFFAERPEGSVSTLKIQRTQQEDSAVYLCASSAHGNQPQHFGDGTRLSIL.

This clonotype was detected a few times. The chain carries TRBV7-2 and TRBJ2-7, with 15 bases that match TRBD2. Germline-derived CDR1 and CDR2 are SGHTA and FQGNSA. This CDR3 has 14 residues. V was clipped by 6 bases and J by 6 bases; unmatched bases: 3. In nucleotides, the CDR3 is TGTGCCAGCAGGCTGGGACTAGCGGGAGGCGAGCAGTACTTC. Translating gives CASRLGLAGGEQYF.

The V gene is TRBV7-9, the J gene TRBJ1-2; 9 positions agree with TRBD1. V gave up 5 bases and J gave up 6 bases; unmatched junction bases: 4. The CDR3 is made up of 13 amino acids. Germline V gene sequence: CDR1 SEHNR, CDR2 FQNEAQ (reference sequence). DNA of the CDR3: TGTGCCAGCAGCCAGGGACAGGGAAATGGCTACACCTTC. It encodes CASSQGQGNGYTF.

The chain links TRBV10-3 to TRBJ1-5, with D uncertain. The CDR3 is 14 residues long. V was cut by 2 bases and J by 1 base, with 6 bases left in between. The germline V gene encodes CDR1 ENHRY and CDR2 SYGVKD. This CDR3 is CAISEVQSNQPQHF. The CDR3 coding sequence is TGTGCCATCAGTGAGGTACAGAGCAATCAGCCCCAGCATTTT.

The chain couples TRBV20-1 to TRBJ2-7; D possibly corresponds to TRBD2 (6 bases). The CDR3 runs 15 residues. Per germline, CDR1 DFQATT and CDR2 SNEGSKA (reference sequence). V was shortened by 0 bases and J by 2 bases, with 14 bases between the two germline ends. The CDR3 nucleotides are TGCAGTGCTAGAGATCGCGGGATTCAGGCCTACGAGCAGTACTTC. This encodes CSARDRGIQAYEQYF.

The rearrangement joins TRBV20-1 to TRBJ2-7; no definite D call. This CDR3 has 15 residues. Trimming shortened V by 0 bases and J by 4 bases, and 16 bases separated the two germline ends. Germline V gene data show CDR1 as DFQATT and CDR2 as SNEGSKA (reference sequence). Here the CDR3 DNA reads TGCAGTGCTAGAGATCCAGGCGGCGCCTCTTACGAGCAGTACTTC. It specifies CSARDPGGASYEQYF.

The V gene is TRBV7-9, the J gene TRBJ1-1; D unresolved. Trimming left V 2 bases short and J 4 bases short, with 14 bases between. This CDR3 region has 15 residues. Germline CDR1 reads SEHNR; CDR2 reads FQNEAQ (reference sequence). CDR3 loop: CASSLKGLGLTEAFF. Here the CDR3 DNA reads TGTGCCAGCAGCTTAAAGGGATTGGGTCTCACTGAAGCTTTCTTT.

The V gene is TRBV29-1, the J gene TRBJ1-2; D uncertain. CDR1 and CDR2 from the germline V gene are SQVTM and ANQGSEA. The CDR3 spans 12 residues. Trimming cost V 2 bases and J 2 bases, with 6 bases left between them. DNA of the CDR3: TGCAGCGTTGAAACAAGAAACTATGGCTACACCTTC. It is translated as CSVETRNYGYTF.

The chain recombines TRBV20-1 with TRBJ2-6, with a weak D call TRBD1 (6 bases). This CDR3 spans 15 amino acids. The V and J ends lost 2 bases and 1 base respectively, with 9 bases between them. Germline CDR1 reads DFQATT; CDR2 reads SNEGSKA (reference sequence). CDR3 residues: CSARYRVSGANVLTF. CDR3 nucleotide sequence: TGCAGTGCTAGATACAGGGTTTCTGGGGCCAACGTCCTGACTTTC.

The V gene is TRBV4-2, the J gene TRBJ2-4; D ambiguous. Trimming shortened V by 0 bases and J by 0 bases, and 6 bases separated the two germline ends. The germline gives CDR1 LGHNA, CDR2 YNFKEQ. There are 15 residues in the CDR3. Here the CDR3 reads CASSQDLTAKNIQYF. CDR3 coding DNA: TGTGCCAGCAGCCAAGATCTGACAGCCAAAAACATTCAGTACTTC.

This rearrangement joins TRBV9 to TRBJ2-7; maybe TRBD2 (6 bases). Trimming cost V 4 bases and J 0 bases, with 14 bases left between them. In germline, CDR1 is SGDLS, CDR2 YYNGEE. The length of the CDR3 is 15 residues. The CDR3 DNA reads as TGTGCCAGCAGCCCGGGCCCGGGGGACTCCTACGAGCAGTACTTC. As protein: CASSPGPGDSYEQYF.

This chain links TRBV14 with TRBJ2-5, with D tentatively TRBD1 (6 bases). CDR3 length: 13 residues. Germline CDR1 SGHDN, CDR2 FVKESK. Trimming cost V 2 bases and J 9 bases, with 13 bases left between them. The CDR3 here is CASSQRDTRPQYF. DNA of the CDR3: TGTGCCAGCAGCCAACGGGACACCCGGCCCCAGTACTTC.

This clonotype has only a few counts. V gene TRBV7-2 combines with J gene TRBJ2-6, with TRBD1 identical over 9 bases. This CDR3 spans 14 amino acids. The germline gives CDR1 SGHTA, CDR2 FQGNSA. The junction had 11 bases not matched to a gene; V was cut back by 10 bases and J by 10 bases. CDR3 DNA sequence: TGTGCCACCAAGCCGGGACAGGGATCAAACGTCCTGACTTTC. Residues: CATKPGQGSNVLTF.

This clonotype occurred a few times. V usage is TRBV7-2 and J usage is TRBJ2-7, with D perhaps given as TRBD1 or TRBD2 (5 bases each). The germline CDR1 and CDR2 sequences are SGHTA and FQGNSA. With 4 bases removed from V and 8 bases from J, the gap between germline ends came to 12 bases. CDR3 size: 12 residues. This CDR3 reads CASSSRGRQQYF. CDR3 nucleotide sequence: TGTGCCAGCAGCTCCCGGGGCCGGCAGCAGTACTTC. Full variable domain (remainder filled in from reference TRBV7-2 and TRBJ2-7): GAGVSQSPSNKVTEKGKDVELRCDPISGHTALYWYRQSLGQGLEFLIYFQGNSAPDKSGLPSDRFSAERTGGSVSTLTIQRTQQEDSAVYLCASSSRGRQQYFGPGTRLTVT.

This clonotype was seen more than once but under ten times. The chain recombines TRBV12-3 or TRBV12-4 with TRBJ1-2; D call uncertain. The CDR3 runs to 13 residues. V lost 6 bases to trimming and J lost 4 bases, with 12 bases between them. The CDR3 reads CASSRGRSYGYTF. In nucleotides, the CDR3 is TGTGCCAGCAGCCGAGGACGGAGCTATGGCTACACCTTC.

V is TRBV7-9 and J is TRBJ2-5; maybe TRBD2 (5 bases). CDR1 is SEHNR, CDR2 FQNEAQ, per germline (reference sequence). V was pared by 3 bases and J by 2 bases, with 10 bases between. The CDR3 sequence is 14 residues long. CDR3: CASSFPGLQETQYF. The CDR3 region has the DNA TGTGCCAGCAGCTTCCCGGGGTTACAAGAGACCCAGTACTTC. The full variable domain, with the rest looked up from reference TRBV7-9 and TRBJ2-5, is DTGVSQNPRHKITKRGQNVTFRCDPISEHNRLYWYRQTLGQGPEFLTYFQNEAQLEKSRLLSDRFSAERPKGSFSTLEIQRTEQGDSAMYLCASSFPGLQETQYFGPGTRLLVL.

This chain connects TRBV5-1 to TRBJ2-7; 8 bases are a match to TRBD1. V trimming: 0 bases; J trimming: 2 bases; junction bases outside the gene matches: 4. This CDR3 spans 15 amino acids. CDR1 is SGHRS, CDR2 YFSETQ, per germline. The CDR3, as DNA: TGCGCCAGCAGCTTGGTTGTACAGGGGGCCTACGAGCAGTACTTC. Amino acids: CASSLVVQGAYEQYF.

This clonotype was seen a few times. V and J are TRBV7-2 and TRBJ2-7, with 7 bases lining up with TRBD2. CDR3 length: 16 residues. From germline, CDR1 is SGHTA and CDR2 FQGNSA. The V and J ends lost 2 bases and 5 bases, in that order; junction bases with no gene match: 12. This CDR3 is CASSLSLAGVPHEQYF. The CDR3 bases are TGTGCCAGCAGCTTATCCCTGGCGGGAGTTCCCCACGAGCAGTACTTC.

This clonotype was seen only a few times. This chain joins TRBV4-2 and TRBJ2-2, with TRBD2 identical over 8 bases. V was clipped by 7 bases and J by 2 bases; unmatched bases: 9. The germline V gene has CDR1 LGHNA and CDR2 YNFKEQ. The CDR3 contains 16 residues. The CDR3 sequence is CASTETGLANTGELFF. The CDR3 bases are TGTGCCAGCACTGAAACTGGACTAGCAAACACCGGGGAGCTGTTTTTT.

The V gene is TRBV12-3 or TRBV12-4, the J gene TRBJ1-1; no firm D call. The CDR3 spans 12 residues. The V and J ends lost 5 bases and 9 bases respectively, with 13 bases between them. In DNA form, the CDR3 reads TGTGCCAGCAGTCCCCAGAACGGACAAGCTTTCTTT. Translated: CASSPQNGQAFF.

This clonotype was detected a few times. The chain carries TRBV10-3 and TRBJ1-2; TRBD1 is a possible D gene (6 bases). The V gene lost 6 bases and the J gene lost 5 bases, with 10 bases spanning the gap. This CDR3 comprises 12 residues. The germline V gene has CDR1 ENHRY and CDR2 SYGVKD. The CDR3 nucleotides are TGTGCCATCAGGGACAGAAGGTATGGCTACACCTTC. This translates into CAIRDRRYGYTF.

This clonotype was seen ten or more times. The rearrangement uses TRBV6-5 and TRBJ2-2; D gene uncertain. This CDR3 comprises 17 residues. V shed 0 bases and J shed 4 bases, with 15 bases lying between them. From germline, CDR1 is MNHEY and CDR2 SVGAGI. The CDR3 sequence: CASSYSMAEPGTGELFF. The CDR3 nucleotides are TGTGCCAGCAGTTACTCGATGGCAGAACCTGGCACCGGGGAGCTGTTTTTT.

This clonotype was observed a handful of times. The V call is TRBV20-1, the J call TRBJ2-1; 9 bases align to TRBD1. J was trimmed by 9 bases and V by 6 bases; bases with no gene match: 6. Germline V gene data show CDR1 as DFQATT and CDR2 as SNEGSKA (reference sequence). This CDR3 has 12 residues. CDR3 region: CSARQGVAEQFF. CDR3 nucleotide sequence: TGCAGTGCAAGACAGGGGGTTGCTGAGCAGTTCTTC.

The rearrangement links TRBV6-4 to TRBJ2-4; 7 bases align to TRBD1. V shed 8 bases and J 6 bases; nucleotides not matched to a gene: 4. Germline V gene sequence: CDR1 MRHNA, CDR2 SNTAGT. This CDR3 spans 12 amino acids. This chain's CDR3 is CASGPGGNIQYF. The CDR3 region has the DNA TGTGCCAGCGGACCAGGGGGAAACATTCAGTACTTC.

This clonotype was detected a few times. The chain combines TRBV27 with TRBJ1-1; D is uncertain. The V end lost 10 bases, the J end lost 0 bases, and 9 bases lay between the germline ends. The germline gives CDR1 MNHEY, CDR2 SMNVEV (reference sequence). This CDR3 is 12 amino acids long. CDR3 in amino acids: CATGDVNTEAFF. DNA for the CDR3: TGTGCCACTGGGGATGTGAACACTGAAGCTTTCTTT.